This T cell receptor beta chain was found in a study of blood T cell repertoires in COVID-19. Study-wide context: Some COVID-19 samples were acute and others convalescent; all came from the United States, Italy and Spain. The cDNA or gDNA used as material had been derived from T cells, B-cell-depleted T cells, or PBMCs.

The table lists this clone with a count of one. Repertoires were generated with immunoSEQ multiplex PCR, while TCRdb's copy carries only in-frame clones and drops some. Among roughly 140,000 clones listed, roughly 80% were seen once. The CDR3 is 17 amino acids. Germline loops: CDR1 SGHTA, CDR2 FQGNSA. The V gene end was trimmed by 5 bases and the J gene end by 4 bases; junction bases not matched to a gene: 13. This chain uses TRBV7-2 with TRBJ1-1; 10 bases agree with TRBD1. Sequencing input: PBMCs or T cells enriched from blood (not recorded which). The source is a man aged 50-59 years who had recovered from COVID-19. The CDR3 protein is CASSPRGTGEGTTEAFF. DNA for the CDR3: TGTGCCAGCAGCCCGCGTGGGACAGGGGAAGGGACCACTGAAGCTTTCTTT.